This T cell receptor (beta chain) comes out of a study of CXCR3-negative and CXCR3-positive naive CD8 T cells (dated by TCRdb to about 2019). Regarding the complete study: In total, 120 million to 150 million TRB reads were obtained, which works out to roughly 1.5 +/- 0.3 million reads per library. For the TRBV-TRBJ cluster analysis, the naive subsets came from a handful of donors, while the memory cells came from 3 donors. Data from around ten donors, pooled across two independent experiments, went into the diversity and physicochemical repertoire analyses. General findings and caveats noted by the study authors: Both naive subsets had comparably high repertoire diversity, while memory CD8+ T cells had much lower repertoire diversity. Because CXCR3 expression was partially decreased after cryopreservation, freshly isolated PBMCs were used for most assays. Because surface CD5, which has been linked to self-reactivity in mice, was comparable between naive subsets, TCR interaction strength was also inferred from TRB CDR3 physicochemical properties. Naive CXCR3-negative and CXCR3-positive cells from the same donor showed similar TRBV-TRBJ usage, whereas memory cells showed distinct patterns.

A remark on this clonotype: Its antigen is still unknown.

From a lookup of the germline V gene, CDR1 and CDR2 are SGHVS and FNYEAQ. The CDR3 covers 13 residues, taking in both the cysteine and the phenylalanine. Nucleotide data are not available. For each CD8+ T cell subset, flow sorting was done in triplicate, and a few hundred thousand cells per subset went directly into RLT lysis buffer. Peripheral blood mononuclear cells were isolated from buffy coats by standard density gradient centrifugation. Total RNA was extracted from sorted cells using an RNeasy Mini Kit. Sequencing was performed on a NextSeq 550. The Human TCR Profiling Kit (MiLaboratory) was used to make UMI-labeled 5' RACE TRB cDNA libraries. The full amount of extracted RNA was used for cDNA synthesis, and the full amount of resulting cDNA was used for PCR amplification. Libraries were prepared in parallel with an identical number of PCR cycles. Concerning the study's data processing: With a minimum of two reads required per UMI, MIGEC and MiXCR pulled out about 49,000 +/- 11,000 unique UMI-labeled TRB cDNA molecules from each library. On average, approximately 40,000 +/- 10,000 functional in-frame TRB CDR3 nucleotide clonotypes lacking stop codons were found per library. Diversity metrics, including normalized Shannon-Wiener and Chao1, were computed in VDJtools after downsampling to 5000 UMI-labeled TRB molecules per sample. Clonotype-size-weighted physicochemical properties of the central five CDR3 residues (interaction energy, strength, volume and Kidera factor 4) were computed in VDJtools. Reads reprocessed by TCRdb are summarized as one entry per CDR3 protein sequence, and DNA is absent. TCRdb's processing, not the authors' own work, is the source of the V and J calls. This sample's table lists tens of thousands of distinct CDR3 sequences. Of the sample, approximately 12% is held by the ten largest clones.

This clonotype originated in a human donor in good health. Some clones in this sample may be carry-over from other donors' samples. What was sequenced was memory CD8+ T cells from blood. Reading the label with the study, this specimen's cell subset or site is: conventional CD8+ memory T cells (TMEM), sorted as controls. Here the chain combines TRBV7-6 and TRBJ1-1. CDR3 sequence: CASSSGVGTAAFF.